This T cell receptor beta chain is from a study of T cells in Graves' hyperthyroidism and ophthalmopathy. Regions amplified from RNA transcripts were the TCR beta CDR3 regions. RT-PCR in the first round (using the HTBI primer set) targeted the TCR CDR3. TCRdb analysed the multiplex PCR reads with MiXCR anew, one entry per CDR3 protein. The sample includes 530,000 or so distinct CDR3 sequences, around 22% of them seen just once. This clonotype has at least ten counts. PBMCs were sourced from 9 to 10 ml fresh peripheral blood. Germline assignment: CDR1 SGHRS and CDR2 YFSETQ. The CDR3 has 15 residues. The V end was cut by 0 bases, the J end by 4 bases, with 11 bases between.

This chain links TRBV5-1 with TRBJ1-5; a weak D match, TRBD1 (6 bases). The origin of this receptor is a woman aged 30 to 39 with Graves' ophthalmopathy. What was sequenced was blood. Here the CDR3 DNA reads TGCGCCAGCAGCTTGGAAGGACAGCGAAATCAGCCCCAGCATTTT. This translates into CASSLEGQRNQPQHF.